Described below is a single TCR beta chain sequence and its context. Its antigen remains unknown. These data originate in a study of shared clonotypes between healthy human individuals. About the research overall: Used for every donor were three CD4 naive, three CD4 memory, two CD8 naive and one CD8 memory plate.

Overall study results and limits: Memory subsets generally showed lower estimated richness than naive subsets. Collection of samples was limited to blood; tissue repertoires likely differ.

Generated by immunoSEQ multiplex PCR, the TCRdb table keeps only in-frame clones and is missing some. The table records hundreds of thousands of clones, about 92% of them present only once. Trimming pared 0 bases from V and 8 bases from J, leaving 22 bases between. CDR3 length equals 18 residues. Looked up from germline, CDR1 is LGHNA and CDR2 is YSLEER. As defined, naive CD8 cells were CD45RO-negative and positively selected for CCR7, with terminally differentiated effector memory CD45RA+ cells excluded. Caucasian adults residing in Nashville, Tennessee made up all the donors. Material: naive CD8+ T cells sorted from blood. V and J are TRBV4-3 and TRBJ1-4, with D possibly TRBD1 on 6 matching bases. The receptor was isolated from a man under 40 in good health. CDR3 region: CASSQDYLTGTLNEKLFF. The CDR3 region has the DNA TGCGCCAGCAGCCAAGACTATCTTACCGGGACATTAAACGAAAAACTGTTTTTT.